This is a list of T cell receptor beta chains from one sample in a study of cytomegalovirus exposure and HLA in healthy donors. TCRdb keeps only in-frame clones here, not all; method: immunoSEQ multiplex PCR. The sample includes fewer than 400,000 clones, roughly 90% seen only once; the top ten take around 1%. The sequenced sample was PBMCs. These receptors were obtained from a man aged 25 to 45 in good health and CMV-seronegative. CDR3s include the opening cysteine and the closing phenylalanine or tryptophan. Fields, in order: J gene, D gene, V gene, clone size, CDR3 DNA, CDR3 protein. A D gene is named only where the DNA matches it firmly. Expanded clones get a size class; other rows say once, few or many, or leave the size out.

J gene: TRBJ1-2; D gene: NA; V gene: TRBV27; clone size: NA; CDR3 DNA: TGTGCCAGCAGTTTAAGGGGCAGGGCTGGCTACACCTTC; CDR3 protein: CASSLRGRAGYTF
J gene: TRBJ2-7; D gene: NA; V gene: TRBV30; clone size: NA; CDR3 DNA: TGTGCCTGGAGTGTACCAGGAGACCCCGGAGGCTATGAGCAGTACTTC; CDR3 protein: CAWSVPGDPGGYEQYF
J gene: TRBJ2-7; D gene: TRBD2; V gene: TRBV7-2; clone size: once; CDR3 DNA: TGTGCCAGCAGCTTAGACGGGGGGGCCTACGAGCAGTACTTC; CDR3 protein: CASSLDGGAYEQYF
J gene: TRBJ2-1; D gene: NA; V gene: TRBV13; clone size: NA; CDR3 DNA: TGTGCCAGCAGCTTAGGCCTTGGGAGGCACAATGAGCAGTTCTTC; CDR3 protein: CASSLGLGRHNEQFF
J gene: TRBJ2-5; D gene: TRBD2; V gene: TRBV10-3; clone size: NA; CDR3 DNA: TGTGCCATCAGTGAGACTAGCGGGGGGCCGGAGACCCAGTACTTC; CDR3 protein: CAISETSGGPETQYF
J gene: TRBJ1-6; D gene: NA; V gene: TRBV11-2; clone size: few; CDR3 DNA: TGTGCCAGCAGCTCGGACAGCCAAAATTCACCCCTCCACTTT; CDR3 protein: CASSSDSQNSPLHF
J gene: TRBJ2-1; D gene: NA; V gene: TRBV30; clone size: NA; CDR3 DNA: TGTGCCTGGAGTCGAACGACAGGGAGGAACAATGAGCAGTTCTTC; CDR3 protein: CAWSRTTGRNNEQFF
J gene: TRBJ2-1; D gene: TRBD1; V gene: TRBV25-1; clone size: NA; CDR3 DNA: TGTGCCAGCAGTGACCCATTAGGGACAGGGGGCAGCAATGAGCAGTTCTTC; CDR3 protein: CASSDPLGTGGSNEQFF
J gene: TRBJ2-1; D gene: TRBD1; V gene: TRBV7-2; clone size: once; CDR3 DNA: TGTGCCAGCAGCCGGGACAGCACCTACAATGAGCAGTTCTTC; CDR3 protein: CASSRDSTYNEQFF
J gene: TRBJ1-2; D gene: NA; V gene: TRBV5-4; clone size: NA; CDR3 DNA: TGTGCCAGCAGCGAAAGACTTGGCAGGGGAGTTGGCTACACCTTC; CDR3 protein: CASSERLGRGVGYTF
J gene: TRBJ1-2; D gene: TRBD1; V gene: TRBV18; clone size: NA; CDR3 DNA: TGTGCCAGCTCAGGAACACAGGGGCCTTATGGCTACACCTTC; CDR3 protein: CASSGTQGPYGYTF
J gene: TRBJ1-5; D gene: NA; V gene: TRBV28; clone size: NA; CDR3 DNA: TGTGCCAGCAACGGTTGGAATCAGCCCCAGCATTTT; CDR3 protein: CASNGWNQPQHF
J gene: TRBJ1-4; D gene: NA; V gene: TRBV5-1; clone size: NA; CDR3 DNA: TGCGCCAGCAGCCTGAGCCGGGGGGCTAATGAAAAACTGTTTTTT; CDR3 protein: CASSLSRGANEKLFF
J gene: TRBJ2-7; D gene: NA; V gene: TRBV4-1; clone size: NA; CDR3 DNA: TGCGCCAGCAGCCAAGTGCCGGGCTACGAGCAGTACTTC; CDR3 protein: CASSQVPGYEQYF
J gene: TRBJ2-1; D gene: TRBD2; V gene: TRBV6-5; clone size: NA; CDR3 DNA: TGTGCCAGCAGTTACGGACTAGCGGGGTTCAATGAGCAGTTCTTC; CDR3 protein: CASSYGLAGFNEQFF
J gene: TRBJ1-2; D gene: NA; V gene: TRBV5-1; clone size: once; CDR3 DNA: TGCGCCAGCAGCTTGGAAAGTTACCAGGTCATGGGCTACACCTTC; CDR3 protein: CASSLESYQVMGYTF
J gene: TRBJ1-5; D gene: NA; V gene: TRBV30; clone size: NA; CDR3 DNA: TGTGCCTGGAGTGTACGAGGGTCTTATAGCAATCAGCCCCAGCATTTT; CDR3 protein: CAWSVRGSYSNQPQHF
J gene: TRBJ2-3; D gene: TRBD1; V gene: TRBV9; clone size: NA; CDR3 DNA: TGTGCCAGCAGCGTAGTAGGGGGCGGTGGAGATACGCAGTATTTT; CDR3 protein: CASSVVGGGGDTQYF
J gene: TRBJ2-7; D gene: NA; V gene: TRBV10-3; clone size: NA; CDR3 DNA: TGTGCTATCAGTGAATATCTAGGTGGGGGGGCCAACGAGCAGTACTTC; CDR3 protein: CAISEYLGGGANEQYF
J gene: TRBJ2-7; D gene: TRBD1; V gene: TRBV19; clone size: NA; CDR3 DNA: TGTGCCAGTAGTCTCGGACAGGGGTCCTACGAGCAGTACTTC; CDR3 protein: CASSLGQGSYEQYF
J gene: TRBJ1-1; D gene: NA; V gene: TRBV18; clone size: NA; CDR3 DNA: TGTGCCAGCTCCCCCCAGTCTGGGAACACTGAAGCTTTCTTT; CDR3 protein: CASSPQSGNTEAFF
J gene: TRBJ2-2; D gene: TRBD1; V gene: TRBV7-2; clone size: once; CDR3 DNA: TGTGCCAGCAGCCACCGGACAGGGCCGAACACCGGGGAGCTGTTTTTT; CDR3 protein: CASSHRTGPNTGELFF
J gene: TRBJ1-4; D gene: NA; V gene: TRBV25-1; clone size: once; CDR3 DNA: TGTGCCAGCAGTGAATATGGGCCCGAAAAACTGTTTTTT; CDR3 protein: CASSEYGPEKLFF